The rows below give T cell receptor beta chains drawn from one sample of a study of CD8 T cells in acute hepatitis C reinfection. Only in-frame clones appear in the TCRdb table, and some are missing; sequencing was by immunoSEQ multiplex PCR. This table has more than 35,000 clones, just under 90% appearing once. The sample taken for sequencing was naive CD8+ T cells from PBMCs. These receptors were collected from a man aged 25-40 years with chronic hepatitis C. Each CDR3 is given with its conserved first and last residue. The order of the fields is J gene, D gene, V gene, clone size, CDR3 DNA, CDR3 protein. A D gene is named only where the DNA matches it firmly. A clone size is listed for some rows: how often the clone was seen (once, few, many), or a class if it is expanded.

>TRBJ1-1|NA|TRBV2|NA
TGTGCCAGCAGTGATCCAGAAGAGGCCCCAAACACTGAAGCTTTCTTT
CASSDPEEAPNTEAFF
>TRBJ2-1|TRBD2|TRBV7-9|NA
TGTGCCAGCAGCTTTAGGACTAGCGGGAAGAGCTCCTACAATGAGCAGTTCTTC
CASSFRTSGKSSYNEQFF
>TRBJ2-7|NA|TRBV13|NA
TGTGCCAGCAGCTTAGTAAAGGGAGGAATCTACGAGCAGTACTTC
CASSLVKGGIYEQYF
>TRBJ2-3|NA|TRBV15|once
TGTGCCACCAGCAGAGATTTAGCTGGATCGGGAGATACGCAGTATTTT
CATSRDLAGSGDTQYF
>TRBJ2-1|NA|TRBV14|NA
TGTGCCAGCAGCCAAGACGAGGTAGTCAATGAGCAGTTCTTC
CASSQDEVVNEQFF
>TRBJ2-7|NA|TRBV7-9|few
TGTGCCAGCAGCTTATATCCGGGCCCAGGGCGTCACGAGCAGTACTTC
CASSLYPGPGRHEQYF
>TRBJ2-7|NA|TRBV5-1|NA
TGCGCCAGCAGCTTGGCCGCGGAGGGTAGAGGCGAGCAGTACTTC
CASSLAAEGRGEQYF
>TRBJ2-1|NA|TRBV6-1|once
TGTGCCAGCAGTGAATCGCGGGACAGATTCTACAATGAGCAGTTCTTC
CASSESRDRFYNEQFF
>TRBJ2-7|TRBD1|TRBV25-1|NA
TGTGCCAGCAGTGGGACAGGGGTTGGCTACGAGCAGTACTTC
CASSGTGVGYEQYF
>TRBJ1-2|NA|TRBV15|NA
TGTGCCACCAGCAGAGATAGGGGCAGCTATGGCTACACCTTC
CATSRDRGSYGYTF
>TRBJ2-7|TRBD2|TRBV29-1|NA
TGCAGCGGCCGGGACTATACGTACGAGCAGTACTTC
CSGRDYTYEQYF
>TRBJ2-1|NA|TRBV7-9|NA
TGTGCCAGCAGCTCCCCCCTTTCCTACAATGAGCAGTTCTTC
CASSSPLSYNEQFF
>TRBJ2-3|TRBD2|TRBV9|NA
TGTGCCAGCAGCGTAGCTCCGGGGGGTAGCACAGATACGCAGTATTTT
CASSVAPGGSTDTQYF
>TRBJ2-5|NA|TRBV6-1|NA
TGTGCCATCGGCGGCATAGGGGTCGGAGAGACCCAGTACTTC
CAIGGIGVGETQYF
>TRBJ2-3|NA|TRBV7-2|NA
TGTGCCAGCAGCTTAGTTGGTAGCACAGATACGCAGTATTTT
CASSLVGSTDTQYF
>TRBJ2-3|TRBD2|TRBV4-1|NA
TGCGCCAGCAGCCCACGGGGGGGGTTCACAGATACGCAGTATTTT
CASSPRGGFTDTQYF
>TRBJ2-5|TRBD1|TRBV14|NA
TGTGCCAGCAGCCACAGGGGGGAGACCCAGTACTTC
CASSHRGETQYF
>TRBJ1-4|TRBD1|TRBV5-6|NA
TGTGCCAGCAGCTCCGTCCCGGGACAGGGAACGAATGAAAAACTGTTTTTT
CASSSVPGQGTNEKLFF
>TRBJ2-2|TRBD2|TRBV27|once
TGTGCCAGCAGTTTACTAGCGGTCACCGGGGAGCTGTTTTTT
CASSLLAVTGELFF
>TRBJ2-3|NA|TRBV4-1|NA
TGCGCCAGCAGCCAAGATCGGGTTACGCAGTATTTT
CASSQDRVTQYF
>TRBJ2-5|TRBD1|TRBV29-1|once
TGCAGCGCCCCTCCGGGACAGGGTGGAGAGACCCAGTACTTC
CSAPPGQGGETQYF
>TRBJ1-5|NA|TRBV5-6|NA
TGTGCCAGCAGCTTGGGGTTTGGCAATCAGCCCCAGCATTTT
CASSLGFGNQPQHF
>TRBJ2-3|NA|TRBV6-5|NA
TGTGCCAGCAGTTACTCGGCGGCCAATACGCAGTATTTT
CASSYSAANTQYF
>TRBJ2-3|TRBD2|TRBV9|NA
TGTGCCAGCAGCGGAGGGACTAACACAGATACGCAGTATTTT
CASSGGTNTDTQYF
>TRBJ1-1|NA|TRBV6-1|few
TGTGCCAGCAGTGAACGCCTACAGCAATCTAACACTGAAGCTTTCTTT
CASSERLQQSNTEAFF
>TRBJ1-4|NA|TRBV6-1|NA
TGTGCCAGCAGTGCAGTAGTCGGGGATAATGAAAAACTGTTTTTT
CASSAVVGDNEKLFF
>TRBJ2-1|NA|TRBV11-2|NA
TGTGCCAGCAGCTTAACCTCTCACAGGCGGCTCAACAATGAGCAGTTCTTC
CASSLTSHRRLNNEQFF
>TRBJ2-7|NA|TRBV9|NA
TGTGCCAGCAGCGCATACAGGAGGGGAATATTC
CASSAYRRGIF
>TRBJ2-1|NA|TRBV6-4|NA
TGTGCCAGCAGTGACGGTCAGGGGAGGGGGAGCAATGAGCAGTTCTTC
CASSDGQGRGSNEQFF
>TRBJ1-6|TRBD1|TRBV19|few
TGTGCCAGTAGTTTTGACGGGACAGGGAATTCACCCCTCCACTTT
CASSFDGTGNSPLHF
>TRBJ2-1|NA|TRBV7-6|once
TGTGCCAGCACCCCCGGGCAGGTTCTATATTACAATGAGCAGTTCTTC
CASTPGQVLYYNEQFF
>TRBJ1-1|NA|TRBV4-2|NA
TGTGCCAGCAGCCAAGATCCCCCAAAGAAGGGGTTCACTGAAGCTTTCTTT
CASSQDPPKKGFTEAFF